One sample yielded the 31 T cell receptor beta chains listed below, sequenced in a study of control samples from healthy donors and cancer patients. Using immunoSEQ multiplex PCR, the repertoire was profiled, and TCRdb retains in-frame clones only, with some absent. The sample consists of about 190,000 clones, 90% to 95% of them appearing once. The sequenced sample consisted of blood. The receptors were gathered from a man younger than 45 in good health.

This clone has more than one count but fewer than ten. The J gene is TRBJ1-1, the V gene TRBV24-1, with D possibly matching TRBD1 (6 bases). Germline lookup yields CDR1 KGHDR and CDR2 SFDVKD. The ends were cut back, 3 bases at V and 4 bases at J, with 17 bases in the middle. There are 16 residues in the CDR3. The CDR3 sequence: CATSDNSGQGITEAFF. In nucleotides, the CDR3 is TGTGCCACCAGTGATAATTCGGGACAAGGTATCACTGAAGCTTTCTTT.

This clone was seen just once. The chain recombines TRBV3-1 (or the pseudogene TRBV3-2) with TRBJ2-2; 12 nucleotides match TRBD2. The CDR3 covers 16 residues. V dropped 1 base and J dropped 3; count of bases not matched to a gene: 0. Per the germline V gene, CDR1 is LGHDT and CDR2 is YNNKEL (reference sequence). CDR3 sequence reads: CASSQGLAGDTGELFF. The CDR3 nucleotides read TGTGCCAGCAGCCAAGGACTAGCGGGGGACACCGGGGAGCTGTTTTTT.

V is TRBV28 and J is TRBJ2-3; 10 positions agree with TRBD1. J was trimmed by 6 bases and V by 6 bases; bases with no gene match: 9. Germline lookup yields CDR1 MDHEN and CDR2 SYDVKM. This CDR3 has 15 residues. The CDR3, as DNA: TGTGCCAGCAGCCATACGGGACAGGGGAGGGATACGCAGTATTTT. Translation: CASSHTGQGRDTQYF.

J is TRBJ2-7 and V is TRBV4-1; perhaps TRBD1 as D (6 bases). The length of the CDR3 is 15 residues. The V end lost 0 bases, the J end lost 2 bases, and 11 bases lay between the germline ends. Germline CDR1 MGHRA, CDR2 YSYEKL. CDR3: CASSQDFDRTYEQYF. CDR3 DNA: TGCGCCAGCAGCCAAGACTTCGACAGGACCTACGAGCAGTACTTC.

The chain is built from TRBV3-1 (or the pseudogene TRBV3-2) and TRBJ2-1; D might be TRBD1 or TRBD2, each matching 7 bases. The germline V gene has CDR1 LGHDT and CDR2 YNNKEL (reference sequence). The CDR3 covers 16 residues. Trimming took off 0 bases at V and 2 bases at J, with 11 bases between the two ends. As DNA, the CDR3 is TGTGCCAGCAGCCAAGAAGCAGGGGGGGCCTACAATGAGCAGTTCTTC. Its protein product is CASSQEAGGAYNEQFF.

The rearrangement links TRBV4-1 to TRBJ1-3; tentative D call: TRBD1 (5 bases). The CDR3 is 18 residues long. Trimming shortened V by 0 bases and J by 0 bases, and 15 bases separated the two germline ends. Germline V gene sequence: CDR1 MGHRA, CDR2 YSYEKL. The DNA for the CDR3 is TGCGCCAGCAGCCAAGAGTTTGGACATTCTATCTCTGGAAACACCATATATTTT. Amino acids: CASSQEFGHSISGNTIYF.

The rearrangement uses TRBV6-5 and TRBJ1-1; D possibly corresponds to TRBD1 (6 bases). This CDR3 has 14 amino acids. The germline V gene has CDR1 MNHEY and CDR2 SVGAGI. Trimming shortened V by 7 bases and J by 2 bases, and 14 bases separated the two germline ends. The DNA for the CDR3 is TGTGCCAGCACCAGACGACAGGACAACACTGAAGCTTTCTTT. This encodes CASTRRQDNTEAFF.

The chain carries TRBV5-1 and TRBJ1-1, with D uncertain. The CDR3 is 15 residues long. Germline V gene lookup returns CDR1 SGHRS and CDR2 YFSETQ. Deletions cut 0 bases from V and 0 bases from J, with 9 bases between. In nucleotides, the CDR3 is TGCGCCAGCAGCTTGGTTGGGGTGCTGAACACTGAAGCTTTCTTT. As protein: CASSLVGVLNTEAFF.

CDR3 nucleotides: TGTGCCAGCAGCGTAGCCATACGTGAGGAACTGTTTTTT. Translating gives CASSVAIREELFF. The chain employs TRBV9 and TRBJ1-4; D gene ambiguous. V was pared by 0 bases and J by 12 bases, with 12 bases between. CDR3 length: 13 residues. Germline V CDR1 and CDR2: SGDLS, YYNGEE.

The rearrangement joins TRBV3-1 (or the pseudogene TRBV3-2) to TRBJ2-2; 7 nucleotides align to TRBD1. CDR1 is LGHDT and CDR2 is YNNKEL in the germline V gene (reference sequence). The CDR3 is 15 residues long. V dropped 2 bases and J dropped 7; count of bases not matched to a gene: 7. This chain's CDR3 is CASSQPDRVRGELFF. The CDR3, as DNA: TGTGCCAGCAGCCAACCCGACAGGGTCCGCGGGGAGCTGTTTTTT.

V gene TRBV6-5 combines with J gene TRBJ2-2; tentatively, D is TRBD1 (5 bases). With 0 bases removed from V and 9 bases from J, the gap between germline ends came to 14 bases. The germline V gene encodes CDR1 MNHEY and CDR2 SVGAGI. The CDR3 spans 15 residues. The chain's CDR3 is CASSYSGRVDRELFF. The DNA for the CDR3 is TGTGCCAGCAGTTACTCCGGCAGGGTGGACCGGGAGCTGTTTTTT.

DNA of the CDR3: TGTGCCAGCAGTATCTCTGGAAACACCATATATTTT. This encodes CASSISGNTIYF. This chain joins TRBV6-5 and TRBJ1-3; D is undetermined. Trimming left V 5 bases short and J 0 bases short, with 2 bases between. Looked up from germline, CDR1 is MNHEY and CDR2 is SVGAGI. This CDR3 region has 12 residues.

The chain is built from TRBV5-1 and TRBJ1-6; D not resolved. With 3 bases removed from V and 6 bases from J, the gap between germline ends came to 7 bases. CDR1 SGHRS and CDR2 YFSETQ come from the germline V gene. This CDR3 has 13 residues. Written as DNA, the CDR3 is TGCGCCAGCAGCTGGACTTCTAATTCACCCCTCCACTTT. This gives the protein CASSWTSNSPLHF.

This chain connects TRBV2 to TRBJ2-7; D perhaps matches TRBD1 (6 bases). The CDR3 sequence is 14 residues long. V was cut by 6 bases and J by 3 bases, with 15 bases left in between. CDR1 is SNHLY and CDR2 is FYNNEI in the germline V gene. CDR3 amino acids: CASSPQGTGYEQYF. CDR3 DNA sequence: TGTGCCAGCAGCCCACAGGGAACAGGCTACGAGCAGTACTTC.

V is TRBV5-1 and J is TRBJ2-5, with 12 bases that match TRBD2. CDR3 length: 17 residues. Germline lookup yields CDR1 SGHRS and CDR2 YFSETQ. V dropped 4 bases and J dropped 2; count of bases not matched to a gene: 9. The CDR3 region is CASSPRLAGGVQETQYF. Written as DNA, the CDR3 is TGCGCCAGCAGCCCACGTCTAGCGGGGGGGGTACAAGAGACCCAGTACTTC.

This clone has just one count. The V call is TRBV10-3, the J call TRBJ2-7; unclear D gene. Germline values: CDR1 ENHRY, CDR2 SYGVKD. V lost 5 bases, J lost 5 bases, and 16 bases lay in between. CDR3 length equals 14 residues. The CDR3 sequence: CAISPPVGADEQYF. The CDR3 DNA reads TGTGCCATCAGTCCCCCAGTTGGCGCGGACGAGCAGTACTTC.

This clone has just one count. This chain uses TRBV27 with TRBJ1-2, with no clear D. Trimming left V 5 bases short and J 0 bases short, with 16 bases between. CDR1 MNHEY and CDR2 SMNVEV come from the germline V gene (reference sequence). The CDR3 length is 16 residues. The CDR3 coding sequence is TGTGCCAGCAGTCTAGGGTCCTCCCCATCTAACTATGGCTACACCTTC. It yields the protein CASSLGSSPSNYGYTF.

The CDR3 reads CASSFPLAPSGANVLTF. The CDR3 DNA reads TGCGCCAGCAGCTTTCCACTAGCACCCTCTGGGGCCAACGTCCTGACTTTC. This chain connects TRBV5-1 to TRBJ2-6, with D possibly matching TRBD2 (6 bases). Between the trimmed V and J ends, which lost 2 bases and 0 bases, there was a span of 12 bases. Germline V gene data show CDR1 as SGHRS and CDR2 as YFSETQ. The CDR3 sequence is 17 residues long.

The chain couples TRBV27 to TRBJ1-1, with D possibly matching TRBD1 (6 bases). Germline CDR1 is MNHEY and CDR2 is SMNVEV (reference sequence). With 5 bases removed from V and 9 bases from J, the gap between germline ends came to 25 bases. This CDR3 has 16 amino acids. CDR3 in DNA: TGTGCCAGCAGTAGCCCCGGGACAACGGAGAGACTAAAAGCTTTCTTT. Translating it yields CASSSPGTTERLKAFF.

The chain carries TRBV18 and TRBJ1-6; D unresolved. V lost 3 bases and J 7 bases, leaving 7 bases between the germline ends. Per germline, CDR1 KGHSH and CDR2 LQKENI. This CDR3 is built from 13 residues. Written as DNA, the CDR3 is TGTGCCAGCTCACCGGTTGACAATTCACCCCTCCACTTT. Translated: CASSPVDNSPLHF.

V is TRBV27 and J is TRBJ1-3; D might be TRBD1 (6 bases). CDR1 MNHEY and CDR2 SMNVEV come from the germline V gene (reference sequence). The V and J ends lost 5 bases and 4 bases respectively, with 15 bases between them. CDR3 length: 15 amino acids. Here the CDR3 DNA reads TGTGCCAGCAGTAAGCAGGGGTTGTCCGGAAACACCATATATTTT. This encodes CASSKQGLSGNTIYF.

This chain joins TRBV24-1 and TRBJ1-4; 7 nucleotides line up with TRBD1. The CDR3 has 14 amino acids. J was trimmed by 5 bases and V by 7 bases; bases with no gene match: 6. From germline, CDR1 is KGHDR and CDR2 SFDVKD. The CDR3 is CATSSDRVNEKLFF. DNA of the CDR3: TGTGCCACCAGCTCAGACAGGGTAAATGAAAAACTGTTTTTT.

The chain links TRBV4-1 to TRBJ1-6; D unclear. Germline loops: CDR1 MGHRA, CDR2 YSYEKL. This CDR3 region has 15 residues. Trimming cost V 0 bases and J 9 bases, with 12 bases left between them. The CDR3 spells CASSQERKGGSPLHF. The CDR3 nucleotides are TGCGCCAGCAGCCAAGAGAGGAAAGGCGGTTCACCCCTCCACTTT.

The chain couples TRBV29-1 to TRBJ2-2; TRBD2 matches at 8 bases. After removal of 5 bases from V and 1 base from J, the junction contained 0 bases not matched to a gene. Germline CDR1 SQVTM, CDR2 ANQGSEA. The CDR3 is made up of 13 amino acids. The CDR3 DNA follows: TGCAGCGTTAGCGGGGGGAACACCGGGGAGCTGTTTTTT. Its protein product is CSVSGGNTGELFF.

The gene calls are TRBV10-3 and TRBJ2-7; D not certain. CDR3 length: 14 residues. CDR1 is ENHRY, CDR2 SYGVKD, per germline. V gave up 0 bases and J gave up 2 bases, with 8 bases separating them. CDR3 sequence (DNA): TGTGCCATCAGTGAGTCGTCGGACCCCTACGAGCAGTACTTC. It is translated as CAISESSDPYEQYF.

The V gene is TRBV7-3, the J gene TRBJ2-1; 13 bases map to TRBD2. The length of the CDR3 is 19 residues. In germline, CDR1 is SGHTA, CDR2 FQGTGA. The junction had 13 bases not matched to a gene; V was cut back by 4 bases and J by 4 bases. CDR3 nucleotides: TGTGCCAGCAGCTACACCCCCCAGACTAGCGGGGGGAGGTACAATGAGCAGTTCTTC. Amino acid sequence: CASSYTPQTSGGRYNEQFF.

V usage is TRBV9 and J usage is TRBJ1-3, with D possibly being TRBD1 (6 bases). Germline values: CDR1 SGDLS, CDR2 YYNGEE. Trimming cost V 0 bases and J 2 bases, with 15 bases left between them. This CDR3 is 17 amino acids long. CDR3: CASSVDPGGKAGNTIYF. CDR3 sequence (DNA): TGTGCCAGCAGCGTAGATCCCGGGGGCAAGGCTGGAAACACCATATATTTT.

The chain recombines TRBV12-5 with TRBJ1-3, with TRBD1 matching 7 bases. CDR3 length equals 17 residues. Germline CDR1 is LGHNT and CDR2 is FRNRAP. Germline trimming cut 1 base from V and 3 bases from J; bases unmatched to any gene: 9. The CDR3, as DNA: TGTGCTAGTGGTTTGGGACGGGGACAGATATTTGGAAACACCATATATTTT. Amino acid sequence: CASGLGRGQIFGNTIYF.

The chain employs TRBV2 and TRBJ1-2, with D tentatively TRBD1 (5 bases). Per the germline V gene, CDR1 is SNHLY and CDR2 is FYNNEI. The CDR3 is 12 residues long. Trimming cost V 6 bases and J 10 bases, with 15 bases left between them. As DNA, the CDR3 is TGTGCCAGCAGGGATAGACAGTTTCCCTACACCTTC. Translated, it gives CASRDRQFPYTF.

The chain joins TRBV27 to TRBJ1-6; 9 bases match TRBD1. The J segment lost 0 bases and the V segment lost 6 bases, leaving 6 bases of the junction unmatched. CDR1 is MNHEY and CDR2 is SMNVEV in the germline V gene (reference sequence). This CDR3 is built from 17 residues. CDR3 residues: CASRRGTGSSYNSPLHF. The CDR3 DNA follows: TGTGCCAGCAGACGAGGGACAGGGAGCTCCTATAATTCACCCCTCCACTTT.

This clone was observed once. The chain uses TRBV7-2 and TRBJ2-1; D gene unclear. This CDR3 contains 14 residues. V lost 3 bases, J lost 5 bases, and 11 bases lay in between. Germline-derived CDR1 and CDR2 are SGHTA and FQGNSA. CDR3 nucleotides: TGTGCCAGCAGCTTGCTCCGGACCCACAATGAGCAGTTCTTC. Translating gives CASSLLRTHNEQFF.